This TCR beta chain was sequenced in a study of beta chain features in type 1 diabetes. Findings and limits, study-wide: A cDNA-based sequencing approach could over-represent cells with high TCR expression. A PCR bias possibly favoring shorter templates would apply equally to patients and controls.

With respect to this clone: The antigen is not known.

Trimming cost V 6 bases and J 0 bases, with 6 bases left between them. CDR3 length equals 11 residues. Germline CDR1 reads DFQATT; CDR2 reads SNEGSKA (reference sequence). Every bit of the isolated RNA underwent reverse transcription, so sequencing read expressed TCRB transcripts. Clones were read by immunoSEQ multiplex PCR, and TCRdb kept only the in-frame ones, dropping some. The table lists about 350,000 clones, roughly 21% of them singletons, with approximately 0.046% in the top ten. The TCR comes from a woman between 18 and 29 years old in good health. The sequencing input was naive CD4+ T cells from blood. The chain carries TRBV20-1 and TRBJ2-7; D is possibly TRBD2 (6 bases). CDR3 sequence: CSAGGSYEQYF. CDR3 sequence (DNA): TGCAGTGCCGGGGGCTCCTACGAGCAGTACTTC.